The rows below give T cell receptor beta chains drawn from one sample of a study of quantifying T cell responses using KT2 cells. TCRdb called the UMI-ligation and nested PCR reads again in MiXCR, with one record for every CDR3 protein. The sample lists fewer than 50,000 distinct CDR3 sequences; over 15% were seen once. The sequenced sample consisted of PBMCs spiked with cells of the T cell clone KT2. The receptor set was obtained from a human donor. Each CDR3 is given with its conserved first and last residue. D genes are given only for firm matches. Clone size appears in some rows only: once, few, many, or a class for an expanded clone.

abundance,v_gene,j_gene,d_gene,CDR3nt,CDR3aa
.,TRBV29-1,TRBJ1-5,.,TGCAGCGTGGAAGTCGACGGTAATCAGCCCCAGCATTTT,CSVEVDGNQPQHF
.,TRBV3-1,TRBJ1-3,.,TGTGCCAGCAGCCAAAGGCAGAGTGGAAACACCATATATTTT,CASSQRQSGNTIYF
.,TRBV27,TRBJ2-7,TRBD1,TGTGCCAGCAGTTTCCCGGACAGGGGATCAAAGGAGTACTTC,CASSFPDRGSKEYF
few,TRBV6-2/TRBV6-3,TRBJ2-2,.,TGTGCCAGCAGCTCTTGGAACACCGGGGAGCTGTTTTTT,CASSSWNTGELFF
many,TRBV20-1,TRBJ2-5,.,TGCAGTGCCCAGCACCAAGAGACCCAGTACTTC,CSAQHQETQYF
.,TRBV2,TRBJ2-3,TRBD2,TGTGCCACCCCCCGGGGGGGGAGCACAGATACGCAGTATTTT,CATPRGGSTDTQYF
.,TRBV7-8,TRBJ2-1,TRBD2,TGTGCCAGCACGAACCCGGGACTAGCGGGGCCGGTTGAGCAGTTCTTC,CASTNPGLAGPVEQFF
once,TRBV18,TRBJ1-1,TRBD1,TGTGCCAGCCGACAGGGAGCCACTGAAGCTTTCTTT,CASRQGATEAFF
many,TRBV3-1,TRBJ2-7,.,TGTGCCAGCAGCCAAGCCCCAGTGAACGAGCAGTACTTC,CASSQAPVNEQYF
many,TRBV6-1,TRBJ2-7,TRBD2,TGTGCCAGCAGCCGGACTAGCGGGGTAGACGAGCAGTACTTC,CASSRTSGVDEQYF
few,TRBV6-6,TRBJ2-5,TRBD1,TGTGCCAGCAGTTACACGGGACAGGGGATAGAGACCCAGTACTTC,CASSYTGQGIETQYF
many,TRBV9,TRBJ1-2,TRBD1,TGTGCCAGCAGCCTCCGGGACAGGGGCCCTAACTATGGCTACACCTTC,CASSLRDRGPNYGYTF
.,TRBV19,TRBJ2-7,.,TGTGCCAGTAGTATCGCGGACAAATACGAGCAGTACTTC,CASSIADKYEQYF
many,TRBV10-2,TRBJ2-6,.,TGCGCCAGCAGTGAGTGGGACTCTGGGGCCAACGTCCTGACTTTC,CASSEWDSGANVLTF
.,TRBV2,TRBJ2-2,.,TGTGCCAGCAGTGAACGGAGGGTGAGCGGGGAGCTGTTTTTT,CASSERRVSGELFF
.,TRBV20-1,TRBJ1-1,.,TGCAGTGCTAGTGCGGGAACGCCCGAAGCTTTCTTT,CSASAGTPEAFF
.,TRBV20-1,TRBJ2-1,.,TGCAGTGGGCAGACCTCGGAGGGGGGCTCCTACAATGAGCAGTTCTTC,CSGQTSEGGSYNEQFF
.,TRBV11-3,TRBJ2-2,.,TGTGCCAGCAGCTTGACAGTAAACACCGGGGAGCTGTTTTTT,CASSLTVNTGELFF
.,TRBV20-1,TRBJ2-2,TRBD2,TGCAGTGCCAAAGAGGGGACTAGCAGGAACACCGGGGAGCTGTTTTTT,CSAKEGTSRNTGELFF
.,TRBV28,TRBJ1-1,.,TGTGCCAGCAGTTTCGGGGGTCCGGGGGGCGAGGAAGCTTTCTTT,CASSFGGPGGEEAFF
many,TRBV12-3/TRBV12-4,TRBJ1-2,.,TGTGCCAGCAGTTTTATGACAGAGCATGGCTACACCTTC,CASSFMTEHGYTF
.,TRBV20-1,TRBJ1-1,.,TGCAGTGCTAGGGGACCGGACACTGAAGCTTTCTTT,CSARGPDTEAFF
many,TRBV12-3/TRBV12-4,TRBJ1-2,.,TGTGCCAGCAGTTTGGAGGGAACATATGGCTACACCTTC,CASSLEGTYGYTF
many,TRBV20-1,TRBJ2-7,TRBD1,TGCAGTGCTAGAGGAGGGGACAGGGGAGAGCAGTACTTC,CSARGGDRGEQYF
few,TRBV7-6,TRBJ2-5,TRBD2,TGTGCCAGCAGCTTAGGGGGGGGAGAGACCCAGTACTTC,CASSLGGGETQYF
.,TRBV6-1,TRBJ2-3,TRBD2,TGTGCCAGCAGTGAATCTTGGGAGGGAGGGAGAGATACGCAGTATTTT,CASSESWEGGRDTQYF
.,TRBV19,TRBJ2-1,TRBD2,TGTGCCAGTAGTATAGGAATCGCGGGAGGTTCCTACAATGAGCAGTTCTTC,CASSIGIAGGSYNEQFF
.,TRBV27,TRBJ2-5,TRBD2,TGTGCCAGCACCCTTAGCGGGGGGGCTGGTGAGACCCAGTACTTC,CASTLSGGAGETQYF
few,TRBV20-1,TRBJ2-5,.,TGCAGTGCCCCCCGAGGGGGAGAGACCCAGTACTTC,CSAPRGGETQYF
.,TRBV2,TRBJ2-2,TRBD1,TGTGCCAGCAGAGCCGGGACAGATACAACCGGGGAGCTGTTTTTT,CASRAGTDTTGELFF
.,TRBV7-8,TRBJ2-3,.,TGTGCCAGCAGTTACGATCCGACAGGTCTAGGAGATACGCAGTATTTT,CASSYDPTGLGDTQYF
few,TRBV5-1,TRBJ1-1,TRBD1,TGCGCCAGCAGCACTCGACAGGGGTTGAACACTGAAGCTTTCTTT,CASSTRQGLNTEAFF
few,TRBV14,TRBJ2-7,.,TGTGCCAGCAGCCAAGATCGGGGACGTCTTCCGAACGAGCAGTACTTC,CASSQDRGRLPNEQYF
few,TRBV11-1,TRBJ1-1,.,TGTGCCAGCAGCCTTAACGACTGGAACACTGAAGCTTTCTTT,CASSLNDWNTEAFF
.,TRBV5-4,TRBJ1-4,.,TGTGCCAGCAGCTTCGAGCAGGGCTCAGCTAATGAAAAACTGTTTTTT,CASSFEQGSANEKLFF
.,TRBV6-5,TRBJ1-1,.,TGTGCCAGCAGTGCGGTAAACACTGAAGCTTTCTTT,CASSAVNTEAFF
few,TRBV4-3,TRBJ1-1,TRBD1,TGCGCCAGCAGCCGAGTGGACAGGGGGAACACTGAAGCTTTCTTT,CASSRVDRGNTEAFF
few,TRBV5-1,TRBJ1-1,TRBD1,TGCGCCAGCAGGCTCACAGGGGACACTGAAGCTTTCTTT,CASRLTGDTEAFF
few,TRBV4-1,TRBJ1-6,TRBD1,TGCGCCAGCAGCCAGAGACAGGGAGTTATCCTCCACTTT,CASSQRQGVILHF
.,TRBV11-3,TRBJ2-1,TRBD1,TGTGCCAGCAGTCCCCGAGACAGGGCCGCGGGCGATGAGCAGTTCTTC,CASSPRDRAAGDEQFF
.,TRBV6-5,TRBJ2-7,.,TGTGCCAGCAGCCTTACAGGGACCTACGAGCAGTACTTC,CASSLTGTYEQYF